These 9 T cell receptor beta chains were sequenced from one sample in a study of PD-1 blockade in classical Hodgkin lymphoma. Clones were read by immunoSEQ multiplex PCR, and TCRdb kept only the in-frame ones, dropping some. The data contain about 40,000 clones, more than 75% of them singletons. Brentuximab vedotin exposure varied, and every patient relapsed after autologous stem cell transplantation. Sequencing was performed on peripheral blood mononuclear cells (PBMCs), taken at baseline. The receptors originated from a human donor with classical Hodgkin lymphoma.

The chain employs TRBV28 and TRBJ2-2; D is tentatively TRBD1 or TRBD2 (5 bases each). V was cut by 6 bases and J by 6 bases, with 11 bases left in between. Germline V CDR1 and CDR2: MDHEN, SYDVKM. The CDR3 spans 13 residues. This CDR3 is CASSLGRPGELFF. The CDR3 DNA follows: TGTGCCAGCAGCCTGGGACGTCCCGGGGAGCTGTTTTTT. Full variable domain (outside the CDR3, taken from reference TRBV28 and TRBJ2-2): DVKVTQSSRYLVKRTGEKVFLECVQDMDHENMFWYRQDPGLGLRLIYFSYDVKMKEKGDIPEGYSVSREKKERFSLILESASTNQTSMYLCASSLGRPGELFFGEGSRLTVL.

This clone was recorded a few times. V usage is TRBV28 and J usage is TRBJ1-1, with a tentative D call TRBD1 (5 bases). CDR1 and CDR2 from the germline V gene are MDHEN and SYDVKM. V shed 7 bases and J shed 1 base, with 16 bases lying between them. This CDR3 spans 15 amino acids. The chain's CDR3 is CASIQAPWGNTEAFF. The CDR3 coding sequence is TGTGCCAGCATACAGGCCCCATGGGGGAACACTGAAGCTTTCTTT.

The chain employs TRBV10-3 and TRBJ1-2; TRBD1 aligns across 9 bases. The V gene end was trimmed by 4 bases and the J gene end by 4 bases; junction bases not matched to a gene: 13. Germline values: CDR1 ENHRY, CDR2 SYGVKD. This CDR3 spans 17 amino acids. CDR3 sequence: CAISGPGTGKTLYGYTF. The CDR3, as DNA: TGTGCCATCAGTGGCCCCGGGACAGGGAAGACTCTCTATGGCTACACCTTC.

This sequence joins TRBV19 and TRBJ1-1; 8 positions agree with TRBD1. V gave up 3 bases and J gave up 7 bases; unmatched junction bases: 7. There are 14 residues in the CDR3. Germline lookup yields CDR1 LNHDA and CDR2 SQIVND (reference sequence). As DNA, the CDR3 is TGTGCCAGTAGTATCATGGCGACAGGGGTTGAAGCTTTCTTT. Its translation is CASSIMATGVEAFF.

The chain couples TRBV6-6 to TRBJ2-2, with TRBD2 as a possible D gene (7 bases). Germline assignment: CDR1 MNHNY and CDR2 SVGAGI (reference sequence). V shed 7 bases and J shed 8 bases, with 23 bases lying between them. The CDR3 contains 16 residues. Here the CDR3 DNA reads TGTGCCAGCACCACGGGGGCGGGGAGGGGCACGGGGGAGCTGTTTTTT. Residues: CASTTGAGRGTGELFF.

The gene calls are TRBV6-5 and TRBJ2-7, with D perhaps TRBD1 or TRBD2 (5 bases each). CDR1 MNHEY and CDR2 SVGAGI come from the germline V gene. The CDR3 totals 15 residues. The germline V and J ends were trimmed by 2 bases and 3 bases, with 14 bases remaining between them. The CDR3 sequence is CASSYGTVQHYEQYF. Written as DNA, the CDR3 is TGTGCCAGCAGTTACGGGACGGTTCAGCACTACGAGCAGTACTTC.

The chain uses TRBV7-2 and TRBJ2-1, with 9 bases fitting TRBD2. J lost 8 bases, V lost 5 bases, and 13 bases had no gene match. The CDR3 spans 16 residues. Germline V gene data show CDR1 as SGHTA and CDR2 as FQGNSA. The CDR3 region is CASSRRIAGVGDEQFF. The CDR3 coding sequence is TGTGCCAGCAGCCGTCGGATAGCGGGAGTCGGCGATGAGCAGTTCTTC.

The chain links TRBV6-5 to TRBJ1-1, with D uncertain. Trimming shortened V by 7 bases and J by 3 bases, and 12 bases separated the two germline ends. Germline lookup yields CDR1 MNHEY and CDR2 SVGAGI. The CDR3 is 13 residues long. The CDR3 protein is CASTRPRYTEAFF. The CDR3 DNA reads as TGTGCCAGCACCCGCCCCCGTTACACTGAAGCTTTCTTT.

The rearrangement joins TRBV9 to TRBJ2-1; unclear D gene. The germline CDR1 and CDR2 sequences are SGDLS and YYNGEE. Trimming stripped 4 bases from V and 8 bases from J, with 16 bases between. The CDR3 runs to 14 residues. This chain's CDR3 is CASSPNSLRDEQFF. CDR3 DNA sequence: TGTGCCAGCAGCCCTAATAGCCTTAGGGATGAGCAGTTCTTC.